This T cell receptor (beta chain) was sequenced for a study of cytomegalovirus exposure and HLA in healthy donors. The study's findings and limits: The study designated about 160 TCR beta chains cytomegalovirus-associated. A classifier reportedly called cytomegalovirus status with high sensitivity and specificity.

This CDR3 contains 13 residues. CDR1 SGHVS and CDR2 FNYEAQ come from the germline V gene. V lost 4 bases, J lost 4 bases, and 11 bases lay in between. Using immunoSEQ multiplex PCR, the repertoire was profiled, and TCRdb retains in-frame clones only, with some absent. This repertoire shows some 100,000 clones, approximately 85% found once; its top ten account for roughly 5%. Remarks on this clone: Its target is not known.

Material: PBMCs. The sequence was collected from a man aged 18 to 30 in good health and CMV-seronegative. V and J are TRBV7-6 and TRBJ2-7; the D is unclear. The CDR3 nucleotides read TGTGCCAGCAGCTCAGGCCCCGAGTACGAGCAGTACTTC. This encodes CASSSGPEYEQYF.